This T cell receptor beta chain was observed in a study of T-cell memory formation after mild COVID-19. The CDR3 covers 15 residues. The germline CDR1 and CDR2 sequences are LGHDT and YNNKEL (reference sequence). Trimming removed 2 bases at V and 6 bases at J, with 15 bases between. One entry per CDR3 protein results from TCRdb running MiXCR on the 5' RACE reads. The sample lists under 200,000 distinct CDR3 sequences; about 9.9% were seen once. The chain combines TRBV3-1 with TRBJ2-3; TRBD2 might be the D (7 bases). This receptor was obtained from a man younger than 35 who had mild COVID-19 (a few samples of this study predate the infection). Cell type and time point are not known. Specimen: PBMCs or a T cell subset sorted from them (not recorded which). The CDR3: CASSQRGALGDTQYF. The CDR3 bases are TGTGCCAGCAGCCAACGGGGGGCCCTAGGGGATACGCAGTATTTT.